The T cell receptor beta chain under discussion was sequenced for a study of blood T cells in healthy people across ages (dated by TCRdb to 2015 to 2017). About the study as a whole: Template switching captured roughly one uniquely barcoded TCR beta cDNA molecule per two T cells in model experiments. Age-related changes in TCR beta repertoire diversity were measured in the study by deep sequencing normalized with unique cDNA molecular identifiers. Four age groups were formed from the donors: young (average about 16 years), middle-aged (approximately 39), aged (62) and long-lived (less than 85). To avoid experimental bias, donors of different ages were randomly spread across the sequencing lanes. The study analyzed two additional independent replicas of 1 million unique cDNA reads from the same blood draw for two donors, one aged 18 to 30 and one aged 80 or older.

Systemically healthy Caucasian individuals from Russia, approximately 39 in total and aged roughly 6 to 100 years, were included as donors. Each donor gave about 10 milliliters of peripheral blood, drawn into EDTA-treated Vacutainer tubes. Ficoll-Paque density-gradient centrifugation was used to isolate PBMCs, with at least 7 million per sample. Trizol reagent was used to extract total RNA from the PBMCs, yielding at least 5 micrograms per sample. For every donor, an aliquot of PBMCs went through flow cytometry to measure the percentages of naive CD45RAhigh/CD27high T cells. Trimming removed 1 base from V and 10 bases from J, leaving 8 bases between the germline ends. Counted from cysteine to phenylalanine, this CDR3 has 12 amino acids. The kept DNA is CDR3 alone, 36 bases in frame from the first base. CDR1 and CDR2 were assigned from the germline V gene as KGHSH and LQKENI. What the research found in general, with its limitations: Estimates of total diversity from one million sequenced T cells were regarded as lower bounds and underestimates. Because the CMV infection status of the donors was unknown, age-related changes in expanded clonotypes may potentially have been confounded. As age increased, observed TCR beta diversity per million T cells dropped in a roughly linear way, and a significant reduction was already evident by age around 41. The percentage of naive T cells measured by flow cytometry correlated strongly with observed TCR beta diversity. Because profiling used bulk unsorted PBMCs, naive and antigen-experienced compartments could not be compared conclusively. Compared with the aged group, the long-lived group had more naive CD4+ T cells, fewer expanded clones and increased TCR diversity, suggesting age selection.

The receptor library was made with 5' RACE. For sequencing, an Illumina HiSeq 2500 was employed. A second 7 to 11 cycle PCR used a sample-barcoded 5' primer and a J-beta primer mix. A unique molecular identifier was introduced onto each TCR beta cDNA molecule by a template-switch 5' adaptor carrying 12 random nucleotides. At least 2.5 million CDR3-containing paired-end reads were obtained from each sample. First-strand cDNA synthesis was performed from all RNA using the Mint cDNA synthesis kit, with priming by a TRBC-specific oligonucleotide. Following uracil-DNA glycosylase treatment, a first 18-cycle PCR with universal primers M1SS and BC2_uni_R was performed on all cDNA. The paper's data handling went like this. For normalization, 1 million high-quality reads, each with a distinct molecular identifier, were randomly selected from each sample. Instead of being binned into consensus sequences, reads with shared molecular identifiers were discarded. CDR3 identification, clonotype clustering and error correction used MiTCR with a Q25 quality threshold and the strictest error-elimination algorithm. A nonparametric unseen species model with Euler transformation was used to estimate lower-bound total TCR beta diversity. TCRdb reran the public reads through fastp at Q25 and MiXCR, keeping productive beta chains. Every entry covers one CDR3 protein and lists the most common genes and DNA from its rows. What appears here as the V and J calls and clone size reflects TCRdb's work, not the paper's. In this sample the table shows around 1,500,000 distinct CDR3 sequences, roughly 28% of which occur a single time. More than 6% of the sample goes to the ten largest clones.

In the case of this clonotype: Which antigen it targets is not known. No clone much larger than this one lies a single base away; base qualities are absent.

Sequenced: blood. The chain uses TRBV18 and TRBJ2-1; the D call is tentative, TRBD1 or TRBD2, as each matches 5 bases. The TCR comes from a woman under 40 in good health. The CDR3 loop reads CASSPRGSEQFF. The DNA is TGTGCCAGCTCACCACGGGGGAGCGAGCAGTTCTTC.